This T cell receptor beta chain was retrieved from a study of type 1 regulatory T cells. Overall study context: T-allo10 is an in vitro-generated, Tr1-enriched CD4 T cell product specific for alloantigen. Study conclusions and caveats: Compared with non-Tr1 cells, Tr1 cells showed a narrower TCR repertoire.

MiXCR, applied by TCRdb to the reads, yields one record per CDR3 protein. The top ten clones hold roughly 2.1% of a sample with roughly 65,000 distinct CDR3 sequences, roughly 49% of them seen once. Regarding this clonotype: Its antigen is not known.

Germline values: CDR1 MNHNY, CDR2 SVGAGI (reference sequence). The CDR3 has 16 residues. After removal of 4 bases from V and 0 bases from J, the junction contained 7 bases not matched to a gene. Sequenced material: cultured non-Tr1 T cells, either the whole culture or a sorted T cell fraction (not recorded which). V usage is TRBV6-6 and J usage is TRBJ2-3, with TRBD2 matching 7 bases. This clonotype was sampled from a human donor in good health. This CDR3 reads CASSSSGEPSTDTQYF. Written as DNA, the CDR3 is TGTGCCAGCAGTTCTAGCGGAGAACCTAGCACAGATACGCAGTATTTT.